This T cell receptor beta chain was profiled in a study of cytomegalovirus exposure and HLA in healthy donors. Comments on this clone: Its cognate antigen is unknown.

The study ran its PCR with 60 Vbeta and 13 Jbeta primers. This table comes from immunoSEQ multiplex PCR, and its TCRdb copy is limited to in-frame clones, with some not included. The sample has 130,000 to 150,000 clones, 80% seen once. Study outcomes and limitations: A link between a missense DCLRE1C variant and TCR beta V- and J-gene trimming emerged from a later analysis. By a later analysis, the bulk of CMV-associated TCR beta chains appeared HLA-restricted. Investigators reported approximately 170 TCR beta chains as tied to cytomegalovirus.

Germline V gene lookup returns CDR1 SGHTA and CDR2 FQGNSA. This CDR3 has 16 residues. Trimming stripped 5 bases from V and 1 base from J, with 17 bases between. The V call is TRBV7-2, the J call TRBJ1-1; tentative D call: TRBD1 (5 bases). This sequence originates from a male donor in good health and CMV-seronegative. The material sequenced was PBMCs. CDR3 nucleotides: TGTGCCAGCAGCGGGCAGTACAGGCTGGGGAACACTGAAGCTTTCTTT. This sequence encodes CASSGQYRLGNTEAFF.